This is a list of T cell receptor beta chains from one sample in a study of radiotherapy plus CTLA-4 blockade in lung cancer. TCRdb's table, derived via immunoSEQ multiplex PCR, lists solely in-frame clones and lacks some. The sample carries 55,000 to 80,000 clones, approximately 80% recorded once. The material was peripheral blood, obtained from a patient treated with radiotherapy plus ipilimumab. The receptor source for this set is a human donor with non-small cell lung cancer who had a complete response to radiotherapy plus ipilimumab. Both conserved end residues are part of each CDR3. A D gene is named only where the DNA matches it firmly. Expanded clones are given a class, and other clones once, few, many or no size at all.

cdr3_nt cdr3_aa v_call clone_size j_call d_call
TGTGCCAGCAGCGCTATACGCCGAGGTCAAGGGGGCTACACCTTC CASSAIRRGQGGYTF TRBV7-9 - TRBJ1-2 -
TGCGCCAGCAGCCTGGACGGACATTATCAGCCCCAGCATTTT CASSLDGHYQPQHF TRBV5-1 - TRBJ1-5 -
TGCAGCGTTGTGCCAGGGGGCGGAACTGAAGCTTTCTTT CSVVPGGGTEAFF TRBV29-1 - TRBJ1-1 TRBD1
TGTGCCTGGAGTGGACAGGGGTACGAGCAGTACTTC CAWSGQGYEQYF TRBV30 - TRBJ2-7 TRBD1
TGTGCCAGTAGTCTCTTCTTTGGGCCCCAGCATTTT CASSLFFGPQHF TRBV19 - TRBJ1-5 -
TGTGCCAGCCGAACGTCAGGGGGTGAAGAGACCCAGTACTTC CASRTSGGEETQYF TRBV6-1 once TRBJ2-5 TRBD1
TGTGCCATCAGTGAGAAGGTGGGGAACTATGGCTACACCTTC CAISEKVGNYGYTF TRBV10-3 - TRBJ1-2 -
TGTGCCAGCAGCCAATCCAGGACAGGGGTGGAGACCCAGTACTTC CASSQSRTGVETQYF TRBV16 - TRBJ2-5 TRBD1
TGTGCCTGGAGAGGGGGATCGACAGGGGGAACTGAAGCTTTCTTT CAWRGGSTGGTEAFF TRBV30 - TRBJ1-1 TRBD1
TGTGCCAGCAGTGAAAACCTGGACAGGGGATTTCGCTACACCTTC CASSENLDRGFRYTF TRBV2 - TRBJ1-2 TRBD1
TGTGCCAGTAGTATGGAAAGGGTTAATGGCTACACCTTC CASSMERVNGYTF TRBV19 - TRBJ1-2 -
TGTGCCAGCAGCTCCCTGGGAGCGGGGGGGGCCTACAATGAGCAGTTCTTC CASSSLGAGGAYNEQFF TRBV7-9 - TRBJ2-1 TRBD2
TGTGCCTGGAGCCCCGGACGTGGCGGTTCACCCCTCCACTTT CAWSPGRGGSPLHF TRBV30 - TRBJ1-6 -
TGTGCCAGCAGCTTAGGAGGGGAAAGGAATCAGCCCCAGCATTTT CASSLGGERNQPQHF TRBV11-2 - TRBJ1-5 -
TGTGCCAGCAGCCAAGATTGGGGTCCCGGAGGCCGGACGATTTTT CASSQDWGPGGRTIF TRBV14 - TRBJ1-1 -
TGTGCCAGCAGCTTCCCCGGGGGAAAAGAGACCCAGTACTTC CASSFPGGKETQYF TRBV7-6 - TRBJ2-5 -
TGCAGCGCTACAGGAGGCGAGACCCAGTACTTC CSATGGETQYF TRBV29-1 - TRBJ2-5 -
TGCAGCGTTGCTCTGACAGGGCAGGGTGGCTACACCTTC CSVALTGQGGYTF TRBV29-1 - TRBJ1-2 TRBD1
TGTGCCAGTAGTAGAGGATTCGAAACGGGTACGCAGTATTTT CASSRGFETGTQYF TRBV19 - TRBJ2-3 -
TGTGCCAGCAGTGGGGGGGGACCTATCCGTTGCTTC CASSGGGPIRCF TRBV2 - TRBJ1-2 -
TGTGCCAGCAGTCTACGCGGAGATACGCAGTATTTT CASSLRGDTQYF TRBV6-1 - TRBJ2-3 -
TGTGCCTGGAGTAATAGCGGGAGCCAACGTCTTCTGGGAAACATTCAGTACTTC CAWSNSGSQRLLGNIQYF TRBV30 few TRBJ2-4 TRBD2
TGTGCCAGTAGTAGCAGCCCTTATAGCAATCAGCCCCAGCATTTT CASSSSPYSNQPQHF TRBV19 - TRBJ1-5 -
TGTGCCAGCCTCCCCAGGGGCCTGGGGGTACAGCAGTACTTC CASLPRGLGVQQYF TRBV2 - TRBJ2-7 -
TGTGCCAGCAGTTTACCGGGACACCACTATGGCTACACCTTC CASSLPGHHYGYTF TRBV27 - TRBJ1-2 -
TGTGCCAGCAGCTTAGAAAGGGCCACTAGCGGGAGATCCAATGAGCAGTTCTTC CASSLERATSGRSNEQFF TRBV11-2 - TRBJ2-1 TRBD2
TGTGCCAGCAGGTTAGGGGGGACTGAAGCTTTCTTT CASRLGGTEAFF TRBV5-4 - TRBJ1-1 -
TGTGCCTGGAGTGTGAGCCGGTGGGGTGAGCAGCTCTTC CAWSVSRWGEQLF TRBV30 - TRBJ2-1 -
TGTGCCAGCAGTAGACAGGCGGACACTGAAGCTTTCTTT CASSRQADTEAFF TRBV9 few TRBJ1-1 -
TGTGCCAGCAGTTCGACTAGCGGGGGGAACCTTGAGCAGTTCTTC CASSSTSGGNLEQFF TRBV2 - TRBJ2-1 TRBD2
TGTGCCAGCAGTTACTCGAGAGGGAACACTGAAGCTTTCTTT CASSYSRGNTEAFF TRBV6-5 once TRBJ1-1 -